This T cell receptor (beta chain) was profiled in a study of identical twins. TCRdb fed the 5' RACE reads into MiXCR, producing one record per CDR3 protein. The table lists some 1,700,000 distinct CDR3 sequences, about 30% of them singletons. The germline gives CDR1 DFQATT, CDR2 SNEGSKA (reference sequence). The CDR3 is 13 amino acids. Trimming took 3 bases from V and 8 from J, leaving 13 bases between them. The chain employs TRBV20-1 and TRBJ1-4; TRBD1 is a possible D gene (5 bases). The sequencing sample was made of cord blood. The TCR comes from a newborn girl in good health. The CDR3 nucleotides are TGCAGTGCTAGTAGAGGACAACCAGAAAAACTGTTTTTT. Amino acids: CSASRGQPEKLFF.